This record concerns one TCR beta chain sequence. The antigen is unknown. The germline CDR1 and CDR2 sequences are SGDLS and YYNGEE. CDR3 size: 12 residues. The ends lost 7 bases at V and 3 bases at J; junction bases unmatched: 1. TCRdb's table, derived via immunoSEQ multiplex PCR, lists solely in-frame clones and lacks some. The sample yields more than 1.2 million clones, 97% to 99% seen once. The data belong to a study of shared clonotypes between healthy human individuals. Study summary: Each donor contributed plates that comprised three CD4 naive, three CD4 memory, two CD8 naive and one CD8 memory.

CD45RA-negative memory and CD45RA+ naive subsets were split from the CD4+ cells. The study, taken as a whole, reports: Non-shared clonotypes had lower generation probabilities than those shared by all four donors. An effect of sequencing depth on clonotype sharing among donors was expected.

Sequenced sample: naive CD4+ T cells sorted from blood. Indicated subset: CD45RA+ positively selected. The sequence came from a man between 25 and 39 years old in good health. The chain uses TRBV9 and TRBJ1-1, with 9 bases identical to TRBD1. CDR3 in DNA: TGTGCCAGCGGGGACAGGGACACTGAAGCTTTCTTT. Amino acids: CASGDRDTEAFF. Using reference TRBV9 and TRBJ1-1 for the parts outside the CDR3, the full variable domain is DSGVTQTPKHLITATGQRVTLRCSPRSGDLSVYWYQQSLDQGLQFLIQYYNGEERAKGNILERFSAQQFPDLHSELNLSSLELGDSALYFCASGDRDTEAFFGQGTRLTVV.